This T cell receptor beta chain was sequenced for a study of blood T cell repertoires in COVID-19 (TCRdb year 2020). A note on the overall study: The collaborator samples originated in the United States, Italy and Spain and spanned the acute and convalescent phases of COVID-19. The material from the prospective study consisted of cDNA or gDNA derived from T cells, B-cell-depleted T cells, or PBMCs. The dataset comprised deeply sampled blood TCRbeta repertoires from subjects exposed to, actively infected with, or recovered from COVID-19. A freely available public database, intended as a resource for researchers studying the immune response to SARS-CoV-2, is where the repertoires were released. The samples were drawn from two sources: the first 160 participants of the ongoing ImmuneRACE study, and 1,200 or so subjects contributed by 6 global collaborators. Sample metadata almost always included a de-identified subject ID, COVID-19 status, age in years and sex. HLA class I and class II types, where available, came from metadata supplied by the sample provider rather than from assay-based typing. Overall study outcomes, separate from this receptor: The quantity of clinical and demographic metadata differed by source and by participant and was supplied without curation.

Concerning this clone: What antigen it recognizes has not been identified. Base-call qualities are not available, and no considerably larger clone is one nucleotide away.

A second Seattle source provided samples from volunteer blood donors who had recovered from COVID-19. Each collaborating institution followed its own protocols to collect whole blood in K2EDTA tubes. For TCRbeta analysis, collaborator samples were shipped as frozen whole blood, as isolated PBMCs, or as DNA extracted from either sample type. The immunoSEQ Assay, a bias-controlled multiplex PCR, was used to amplify TCRbeta CDR3 regions from genomic DNA. In the source study's methods: Within the assay, amplification of reference gene primers was used to estimate how many nucleated cells each sample contained. Sequence reads were collapsed and filtered to measure the absolute abundance of every unique TCRbeta CDR3 rearrangement. For each sample, productive Simpson clonality was calculated by taking the square root of Simpson's diversity index across productive rearrangements. The clones in this table, taken by TCRdb from immuneACCESS, are in-frame only. Not every clone is retained; where verified, under half of the shortfall comes from an unresolved V gene, and the cause of the rest is unknown. For V, J and clone size, that table is used; D and trimming come from the DNA. This sample has some 240,000 clones in its table, and approximately 82% of those were observed once. Around 1.5% of the sample rests with the top ten.

CDR1 and CDR2 are drawn from the germline V gene (reference sequence): SEHNR, FQNEAQ. V sheds 4 bases and J sheds 2 bases, leaving 16 bases between their ends. The CDR3, cysteine through phenylalanine, is 16 amino acids long. The CDR3 DNA has 48 bases and is translated from base 1. Recombination linked TRBV7-9 to TRBJ2-3; a confident D gene designation cannot be given. The TCR comes from a woman in her thirties or forties who had recovered from COVID-19. The material sequenced was peripheral blood. Here is the DNA: TGTGCCAGCAGCTCCGCCGACTCCCGCTACACAGATACGCAGTATTTT. The translation is CASSSADSRYTDTQYF.